This entry concerns a single T cell receptor (beta chain). A read error may produce the germline difference seen at one junction end. In germline, CDR1 is SGHTS, CDR2 YDEGEE. CDR3 length equals 13 residues. The data originate from a study of metastatic and nonmetastatic thyroid tumors. Looking at the study overall: Where malignant and benign thyroid patients were concerned, repertoires were compared across blood and tumor or nodule tissue.

MiXCR re-clonotyped the PCR reads for TCRdb. The data show more than 25,000 clones, around 7% seen once. Among the patients, none had received any treatment before thyroid surgery. This sequence was found in a female donor with papillary thyroid cancer or a benign thyroid nodule (not recorded which). Some clones in this sample may be carry-over from other donors' samples. Sample: blood. The rearrangement links TRBV5-8 to TRBJ1-5; no definite D call. CDR3 loop: CAGSLVLNQPQHF. CDR3 coding DNA: TGTGCCGGCAGCTTGGTATTAAATCAGCCCCAGCATTTT.